This T cell receptor (beta chain) was sequenced in a study of cytomegalovirus exposure and HLA in healthy donors. Overall study: Earlier work reported approximately 110 million unique TCR beta sequences from about 180 million T cells. The study, taken as a whole, reports: There was a cluster of highly shared sequence variants that was likely a sequencing artifact. Some TCR beta chains (around 180 of them) were listed as cytomegalovirus-associated.

Note on this clone: The target antigen is unknown.

The PCR made use of 60 Vbeta and 13 Jbeta primers. In the original analysis: Some 9.9 million shared chains were among approximately 80 million unique TCR beta chains counted in a later analysis. Here immunoSEQ multiplex PCR was the method, and the copy in TCRdb shows in-frame clones only, minus some. Clone size and the V and J calls come from that table; the DNA yielded D and trimming. The top ten clones hold 10% of a sample with roughly 150,000 clones, under 70% of them seen once. The CDR3 runs 13 residues. CDR1 SGHTS and CDR2 YDEGEE come from the germline V gene. The V end lost 2 bases, the J end lost 3 bases, and 5 bases lay between the germline ends.

Sequencing was performed on PBMCs. The chain recombines TRBV5-8 with TRBJ2-2; D unclear. The sequence was obtained from a man aged 30 to 45 in good health and CMV-seropositive. The CDR3 region is CASSFLHTGELFF. The DNA of the CDR3 is TGTGCCAGCAGCTTTCTCCACACCGGGGAGCTGTTTTTT. The full variable domain, in which reference TRBV5-8 and TRBJ2-2 provide the parts outside the CDR3, is EAGVTQSPTHLIKTRGQQATLRCSPISGHTSVYWYQQALGLGLQFLLWYDEGEERNRGNFPPRFSGRQFPNYSSELNVNALELEDSALYLCASSFLHTGELFFGEGSRLTVL.